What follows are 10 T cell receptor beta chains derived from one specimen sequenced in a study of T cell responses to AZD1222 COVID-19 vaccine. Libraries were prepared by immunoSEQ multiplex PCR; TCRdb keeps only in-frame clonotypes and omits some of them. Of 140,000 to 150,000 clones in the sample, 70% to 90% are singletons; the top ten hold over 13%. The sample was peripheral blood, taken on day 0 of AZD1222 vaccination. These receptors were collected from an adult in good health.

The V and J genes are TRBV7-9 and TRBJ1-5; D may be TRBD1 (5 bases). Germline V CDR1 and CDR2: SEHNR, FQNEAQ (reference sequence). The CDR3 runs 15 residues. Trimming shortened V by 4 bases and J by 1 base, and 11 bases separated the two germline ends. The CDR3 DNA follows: TGTGCCAGCAGCTCGGGGCTAGGGAGCAATCAGCCCCAGCATTTT. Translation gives CASSSGLGSNQPQHF.

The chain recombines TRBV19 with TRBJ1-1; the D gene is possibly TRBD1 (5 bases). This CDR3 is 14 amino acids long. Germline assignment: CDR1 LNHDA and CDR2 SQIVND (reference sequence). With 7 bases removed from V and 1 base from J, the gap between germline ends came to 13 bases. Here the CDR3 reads CASIGDSQNTEAFF. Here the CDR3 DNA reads TGTGCCAGTATCGGGGACTCTCAGAACACTGAAGCTTTCTTT. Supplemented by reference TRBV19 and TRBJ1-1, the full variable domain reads DGGITQSPKYLFRKEGQNVTLSCEQNLNHDAMYWYRQDPGQGLRLIYYSQIVNDFQKGDIAEGYSVSREKKESFPLTVTSAQKNPTAFYLCASIGDSQNTEAFFGQGTRLTVV.

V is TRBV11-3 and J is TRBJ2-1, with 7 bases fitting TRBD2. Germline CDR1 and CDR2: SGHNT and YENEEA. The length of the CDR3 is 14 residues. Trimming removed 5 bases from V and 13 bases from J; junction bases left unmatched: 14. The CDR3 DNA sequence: TGTGCCAGCAGCGACCGCCCGCTCAGCGGGGAACAGTTCTTC. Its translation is CASSDRPLSGEQFF.

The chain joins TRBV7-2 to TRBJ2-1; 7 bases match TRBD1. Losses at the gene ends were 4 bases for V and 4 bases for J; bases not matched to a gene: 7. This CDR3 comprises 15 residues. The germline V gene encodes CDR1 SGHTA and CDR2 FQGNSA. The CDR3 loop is CASSSPGQFYNEQFF. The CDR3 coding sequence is TGTGCCAGCAGCTCACCGGGACAGTTTTACAATGAGCAGTTCTTC.

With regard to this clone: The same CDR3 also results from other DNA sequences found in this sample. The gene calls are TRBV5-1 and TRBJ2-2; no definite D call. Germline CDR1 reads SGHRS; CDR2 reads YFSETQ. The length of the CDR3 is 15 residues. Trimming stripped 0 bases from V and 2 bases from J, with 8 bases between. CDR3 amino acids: CASSLGHRNTGELFF. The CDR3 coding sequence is TGCGCCAGCAGCTTGGGACATCGAAACACCGGGGAGCTGTTTTTT.

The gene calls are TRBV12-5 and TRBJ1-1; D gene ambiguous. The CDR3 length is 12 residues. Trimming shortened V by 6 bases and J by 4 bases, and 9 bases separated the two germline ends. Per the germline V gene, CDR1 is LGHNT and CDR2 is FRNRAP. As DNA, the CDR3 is TGTGCTAGTGGGGGTGAGGCCACTGAAGCTTTCTTT. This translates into CASGGEATEAFF.

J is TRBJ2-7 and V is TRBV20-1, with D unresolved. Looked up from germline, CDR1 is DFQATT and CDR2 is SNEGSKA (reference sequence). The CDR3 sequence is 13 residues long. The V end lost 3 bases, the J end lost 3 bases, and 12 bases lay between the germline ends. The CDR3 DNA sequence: TGCAGTGCTAGTCCCGGAGTTCTCTACGAGCAGTACTTC. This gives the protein CSASPGVLYEQYF.

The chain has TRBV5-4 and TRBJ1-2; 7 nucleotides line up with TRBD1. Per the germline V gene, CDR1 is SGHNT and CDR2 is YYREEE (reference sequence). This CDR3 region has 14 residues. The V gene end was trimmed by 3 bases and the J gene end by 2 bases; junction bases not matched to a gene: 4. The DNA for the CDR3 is TGTGCCAGCAGCTGGACAGGTTGGAACTATGGCTACACCTTC. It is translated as CASSWTGWNYGYTF.

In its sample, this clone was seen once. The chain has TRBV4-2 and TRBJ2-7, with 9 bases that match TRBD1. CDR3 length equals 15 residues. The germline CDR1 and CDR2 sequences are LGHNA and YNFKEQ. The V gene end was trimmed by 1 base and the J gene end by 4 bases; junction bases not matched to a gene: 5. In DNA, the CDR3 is TGTGCCAGCAGCCAAGGGGGACAGGGATCGTACGAGCAGTACTTC. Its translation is CASSQGGQGSYEQYF.

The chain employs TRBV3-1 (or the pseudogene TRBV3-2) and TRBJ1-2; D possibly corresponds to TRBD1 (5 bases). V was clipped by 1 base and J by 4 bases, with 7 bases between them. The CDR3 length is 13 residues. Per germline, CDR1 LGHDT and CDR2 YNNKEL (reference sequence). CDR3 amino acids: CASSQGGGYGYTF. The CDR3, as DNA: TGTGCCAGCAGCCAAGGTGGGGGCTATGGCTACACCTTC.